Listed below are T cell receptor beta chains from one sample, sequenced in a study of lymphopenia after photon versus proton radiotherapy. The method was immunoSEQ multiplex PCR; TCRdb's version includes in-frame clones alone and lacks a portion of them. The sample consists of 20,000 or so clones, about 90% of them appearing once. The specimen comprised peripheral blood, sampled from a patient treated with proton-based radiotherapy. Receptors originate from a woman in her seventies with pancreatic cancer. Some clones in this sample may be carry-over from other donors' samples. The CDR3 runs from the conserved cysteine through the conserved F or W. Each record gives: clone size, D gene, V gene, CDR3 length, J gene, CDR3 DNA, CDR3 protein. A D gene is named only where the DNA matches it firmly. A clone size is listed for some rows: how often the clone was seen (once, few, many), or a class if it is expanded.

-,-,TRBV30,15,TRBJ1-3,TGTGCCTGGACTCTCGGGTCACCTTCTGGAAACACCATATATTTT,CAWTLGSPSGNTIYF
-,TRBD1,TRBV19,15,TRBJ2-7,TGTGCCAGTAGTACCTCCGGGACAGGGACCTACGAGCAGTACTTC,CASSTSGTGTYEQYF
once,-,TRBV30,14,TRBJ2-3,TGTGCCTGGAACGGTTTAGGGGGGACAGATACGCAGTATTTT,CAWNGLGGTDTQYF
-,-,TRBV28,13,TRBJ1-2,TGTGCCAGCAGTTTACCACCGAACTATGGCTACACCTTC,CASSLPPNYGYTF
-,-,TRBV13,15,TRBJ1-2,TGTGCCAGCAACCTTGGCGGCGGTTCTAACTATGGCTACACCTTC,CASNLGGGSNYGYTF
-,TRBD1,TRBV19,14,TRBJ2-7,TGTGCCAGTAAGGGGACAGGGGTAGGGTACGAGCAGTACTTC,CASKGTGVGYEQYF
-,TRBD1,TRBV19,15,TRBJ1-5,TGTGCCAGTAGCGCCGGGACAGGGATCAATCAGCCCCAGCATTTT,CASSAGTGINQPQHF
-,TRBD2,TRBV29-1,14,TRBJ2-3,TGCAGCGGGAATATAGCGGGAGTCGCAGATACGCAGTATTTT,CSGNIAGVADTQYF
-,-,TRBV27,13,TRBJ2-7,TGTGCCAGCAGCCTCAGAGACTCCTACGAGCAGTACTTC,CASSLRDSYEQYF
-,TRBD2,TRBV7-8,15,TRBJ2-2,TGTGCCAGCAGCTTAGTCTCGGCGGGAGGAGGGGAGCTGTTTTTT,CASSLVSAGGGELFF
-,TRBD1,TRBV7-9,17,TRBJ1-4,TGTGCCAGCAGCTTAGGAGAGGGGGCTGCTCCTAGGGAAAAACTGTTTTTT,CASSLGEGAAPREKLFF
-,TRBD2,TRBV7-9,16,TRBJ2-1,TGTGCCAGCAGCGGTGTAGCGGGGCGAGCCTACAATGAGCAGTTCTTC,CASSGVAGRAYNEQFF
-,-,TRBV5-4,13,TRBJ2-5,TGTGCCAGCAGCTTGCCAGGGGCGGAGACCCAGTACTTC,CASSLPGAETQYF
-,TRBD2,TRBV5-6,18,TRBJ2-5,TGTGCCAGCAGCCAACGACTAGCGGGAGTAGGTGGGAAAGAGACCCAGTACTTC,CASSQRLAGVGGKETQYF
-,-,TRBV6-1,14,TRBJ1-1,TGTGCCAGCAGTGGGAGCATTTACTACACTGAAGCTTTCTTT,CASSGSIYYTEAFF
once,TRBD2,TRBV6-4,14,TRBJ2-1,TGTGCCAGCACACGGACTAGCGGGAGTAATGAGCAGTTCTTC,CASTRTSGSNEQFF
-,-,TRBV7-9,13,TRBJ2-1,TGTGCCAGCAGCTTAGGAAGGGACAATGAGCAGTTCTTC,CASSLGRDNEQFF
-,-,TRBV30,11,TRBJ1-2,TGTGCCTGGACCCGACAGCATGGCTACACCTTC,CAWTRQHGYTF
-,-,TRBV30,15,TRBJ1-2,TGTGCCTGGAGTGTATCTTCCGGGGGGGCGGATGGCTACACCTTC,CAWSVSSGGADGYTF
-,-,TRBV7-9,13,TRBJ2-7,TGTGCCAGCAGTGGGCAGGACTCCTACGAGCAGTACTTC,CASSGQDSYEQYF
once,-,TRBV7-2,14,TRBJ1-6,TGTGCCAGCAGCTTAAAAGGGGATAATTCACCCCTCCACTTT,CASSLKGDNSPLHF
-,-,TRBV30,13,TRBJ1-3,TGTGCCTGGAATTCGGTAGGAGGAAACACCATATATTTT,CAWNSVGGNTIYF
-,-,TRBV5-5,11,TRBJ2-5,TGTGCCAGCGGACAGAAAGAGACCCAGTACTTC,CASGQKETQYF
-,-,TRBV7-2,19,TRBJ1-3,TGTGCCAGCAGCCCACGTCCGTTTCAGGGGATTAACTCTGGAAACACCATATATTTT,CASSPRPFQGINSGNTIYF
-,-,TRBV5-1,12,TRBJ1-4,TGCGCCAGCAGCTTGACTAATGAAAAACTGTTTTTT,CASSLTNEKLFF
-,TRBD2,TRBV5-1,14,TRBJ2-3,TGCGCCAGCAGCTATAGCGGGAGCCCAGATACGCAGTATTTT,CASSYSGSPDTQYF
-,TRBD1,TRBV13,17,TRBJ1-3,TGTGCCAGCAGCCAACCCCCGACAGGGGTAATGTCAAACACCATATATTTT,CASSQPPTGVMSNTIYF
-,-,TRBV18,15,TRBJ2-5,TGTGCCAGCCGGCCGAACCCGGACGGGCGGGAGACCCAGTACTTC,CASRPNPDGRETQYF
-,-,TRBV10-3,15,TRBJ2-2,TGTGCCATCAGTGACGGGGGTTCTCAGGCCGGGGAGCTGTTTTTT,CAISDGGSQAGELFF
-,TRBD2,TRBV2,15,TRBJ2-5,TGTGCCAGCGGCCAACTAGCGGGAGGGGAGGAGACCCAGTACTTC,CASGQLAGGEETQYF
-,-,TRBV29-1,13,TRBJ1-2,TGCAGCGTTGATATCTCCCAGTCGGGGGGCTACACCTTC,CSVDISQSGGYTF
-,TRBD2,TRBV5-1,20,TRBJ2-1,TGCGCCAGCAGCTTTGGGGTTGGATCAGCGGGAGATCCCTCCTACAATGAGCAGTTCTTC,CASSFGVGSAGDPSYNEQFF
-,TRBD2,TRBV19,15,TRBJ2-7,TGTGCCAGTAGTGTTTTAGCGGGAGGGCCCTACGAGCAGTACTTC,CASSVLAGGPYEQYF
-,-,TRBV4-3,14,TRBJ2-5,TGCGCCAGCAGCCAAGTCCGCCAGTCAGAGACCCAGTACTTC,CASSQVRQSETQYF
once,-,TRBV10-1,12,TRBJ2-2,TGCGCCACCTCAGGAAACACCGGGGAGCTGTTTTTT,CATSGNTGELFF
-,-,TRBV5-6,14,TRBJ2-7,TGTGCCAGCAGCTTAAGCCACAGGTTGTACGAGCAGTACTTC,CASSLSHRLYEQYF
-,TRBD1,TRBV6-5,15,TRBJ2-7,TGTGCCAGCAGTTTCAGTAAGTCAGGGGGCTACGAGCAGTACTTC,CASSFSKSGGYEQYF
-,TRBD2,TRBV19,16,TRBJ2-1,TGTGCCAGTAGTACCATCCCTAGCGGGAGAGGAGTCCAGCAGTTCTTC,CASSTIPSGRGVQQFF
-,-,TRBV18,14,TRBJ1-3,TGTGCCAGCTCACCGCAGTCAACTGGAAACACCATATATTTT,CASSPQSTGNTIYF
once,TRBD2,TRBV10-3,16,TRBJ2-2,TGTGCCATCAGTGAGTCACGGGGGGCGAACACCGGGGAGCTGTTTTTT,CAISESRGANTGELFF
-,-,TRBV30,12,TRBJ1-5,TGTGCCTGGAGTAGCTACAATCAGCCCCAGCATTTT,CAWSSYNQPQHF
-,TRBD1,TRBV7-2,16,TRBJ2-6,TGTGCCAGCAGCCTGGGACAGGCCTCTGGGGCCAACGTCCTGACTTTC,CASSLGQASGANVLTF
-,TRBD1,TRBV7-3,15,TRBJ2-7,TGTGCCAGCAGCTTAACCGGGACAGGGGGCCACGAGCAGTACTTC,CASSLTGTGGHEQYF
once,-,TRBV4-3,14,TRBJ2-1,TGCGCCAGCAGCCAAGATACTAGCCGGAATGAGCAGTTCTTC,CASSQDTSRNEQFF
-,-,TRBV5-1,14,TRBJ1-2,TGCGCCAGCAGCCCCCGGATAGATAACTATGGCTACACCTTC,CASSPRIDNYGYTF
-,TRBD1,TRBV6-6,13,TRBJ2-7,TGTGCCAGCAGTTCGCAGGGGGTCTACGAGCAGTACTTC,CASSSQGVYEQYF